One and the same sample provided the 2 T cell receptor beta chains below, sequenced in a study of tumor-infiltrating lymphocytes in primary liver carcinoma. Co-extraction yielded RNA and DNA from about 20-30 mg of unsorted bulk tissue. The input was around 530 ng total RNA; TCR beta cDNA was made from it with a constant-region primer. Libraries of TCR beta came from three nested multiplex PCR rounds with slightly modified ARM-PCR. Running 9 to 11 cycles apiece, the first two PCR rounds relied on TRBV1-TRBV30 forward primers together with a C-beta reverse primer. TCRdb re-called the multiplex PCR reads through MiXCR, storing one row per CDR3 protein. There are about 44,000 distinct CDR3 sequences in the sample; about 75% occur only once, and about 37% lies in the top ten. Material for sequencing was tumor-adjacent normal liver tissue. All receptors derive from a woman under 40 with primary liver carcinoma and hepatitis B virus infection.

The chain carries TRBV11-2 and TRBJ2-3, with a possible D match to TRBD2 (5 bases). Trimming stripped 7 bases from V and 0 bases from J, with 17 bases between. This CDR3 has 16 residues. Germline CDR1 SGHAT, CDR2 FQNNGV. CDR3 in amino acids: CASNPREISSTDTQYF. CDR3 in DNA: TGTGCCAGCAACCCGAGGGAGATCTCGAGCACAGATACGCAGTATTTT.

This clonotype came up a few times. V is TRBV10-3 and J is TRBJ2-1, with TRBD2 as a possible D gene (6 bases). Trimming took 5 bases from V and 4 from J, leaving 15 bases between them. Germline V gives CDR1 ENHRY, CDR2 SYGVKD. The CDR3 is 15 amino acids. The CDR3 reads CAISRGLAGYNEQFF. As DNA, the CDR3 is TGTGCCATCAGTAGGGGACTGGCGGGGTACAATGAGCAGTTCTTC.